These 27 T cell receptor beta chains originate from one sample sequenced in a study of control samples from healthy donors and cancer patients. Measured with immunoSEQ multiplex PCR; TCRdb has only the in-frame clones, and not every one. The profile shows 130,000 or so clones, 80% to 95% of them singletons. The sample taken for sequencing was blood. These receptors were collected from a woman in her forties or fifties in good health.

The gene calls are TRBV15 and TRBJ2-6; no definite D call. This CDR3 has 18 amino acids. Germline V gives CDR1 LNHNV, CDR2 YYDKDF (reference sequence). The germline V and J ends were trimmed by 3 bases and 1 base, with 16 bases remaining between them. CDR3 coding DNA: TGTGCCACCAGCAGCGGTTTATTGGCAGCTTCTGGGGCCAACGTCCTGACTTTC. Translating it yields CATSSGLLAASGANVLTF.

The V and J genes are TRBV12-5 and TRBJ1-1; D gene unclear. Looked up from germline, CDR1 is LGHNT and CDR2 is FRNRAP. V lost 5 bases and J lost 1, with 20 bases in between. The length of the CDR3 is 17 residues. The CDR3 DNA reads TGTGCTAGTGGTCCCGACGTTCGGACCCATAAGAACACTGAAGCTTTCTTT. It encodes CASGPDVRTHKNTEAFF. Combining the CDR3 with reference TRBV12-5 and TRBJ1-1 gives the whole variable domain DARVTQTPRHKVTEMGQEVTMRCQPILGHNTVFWYRQTMMQGLELLAYFRNRAPLDDSGMPKDRFSAEMPDATLATLKIQPSEPRDSAVYFCASGPDVRTHKNTEAFFGQGTRLTVV.

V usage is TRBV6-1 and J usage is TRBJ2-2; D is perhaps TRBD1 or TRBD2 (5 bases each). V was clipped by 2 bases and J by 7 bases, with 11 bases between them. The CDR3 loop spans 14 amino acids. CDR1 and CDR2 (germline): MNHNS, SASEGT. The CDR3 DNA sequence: TGTGCCAGCAGTGAAAACCTGAGGGGCGGGGAGCTGTTTTTT. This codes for CASSENLRGGELFF.

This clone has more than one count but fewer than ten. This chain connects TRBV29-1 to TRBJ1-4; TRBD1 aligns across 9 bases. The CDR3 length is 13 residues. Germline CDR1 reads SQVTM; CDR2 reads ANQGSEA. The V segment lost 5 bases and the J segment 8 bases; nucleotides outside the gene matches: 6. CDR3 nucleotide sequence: TGCAGCGTTTCACAGGGGGCCGGGGAAAAACTGTTTTTT. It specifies CSVSQGAGEKLFF.

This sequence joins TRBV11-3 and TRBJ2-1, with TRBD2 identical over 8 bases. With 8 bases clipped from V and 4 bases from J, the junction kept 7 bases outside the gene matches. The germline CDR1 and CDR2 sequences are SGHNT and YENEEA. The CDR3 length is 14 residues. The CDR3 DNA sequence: TGTGCCAGCGGGTTGACGGGAGGGTACAATGAGCAGTTCTTC. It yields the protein CASGLTGGYNEQFF.

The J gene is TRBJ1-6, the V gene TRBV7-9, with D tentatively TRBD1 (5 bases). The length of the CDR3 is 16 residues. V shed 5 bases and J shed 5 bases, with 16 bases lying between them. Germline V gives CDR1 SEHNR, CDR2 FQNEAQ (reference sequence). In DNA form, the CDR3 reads TGTGCCAGCAGCCACTCGGGGGGGGGTGATAATTCACCCCTCCACTTT. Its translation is CASSHSGGGDNSPLHF.

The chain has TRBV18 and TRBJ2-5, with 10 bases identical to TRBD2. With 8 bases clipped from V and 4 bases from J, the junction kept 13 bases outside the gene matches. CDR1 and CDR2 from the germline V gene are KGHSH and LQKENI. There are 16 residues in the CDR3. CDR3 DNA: TGTGCCAGCACTGGCAGGCCTAGCGGGAGTGGAGAGACCCAGTACTTC. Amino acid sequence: CASTGRPSGSGETQYF. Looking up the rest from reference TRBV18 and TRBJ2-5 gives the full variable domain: NAGVMQNPRHLVRRRGQEARLRCSPMKGHSHVYWYRQLPEEGLKFMVYLQKENIIDESGMPKERFSAEFPKEGPSILRIQQVVRGDSAAYFCASTGRPSGSGETQYFGPGTRLLVL.

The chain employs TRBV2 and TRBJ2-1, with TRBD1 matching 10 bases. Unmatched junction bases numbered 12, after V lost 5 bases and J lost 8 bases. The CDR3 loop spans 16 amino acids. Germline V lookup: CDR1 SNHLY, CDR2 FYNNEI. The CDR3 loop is CASSIRDRGLRDEQFF. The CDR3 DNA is TGTGCCAGCAGTATCCGGGACAGGGGTTTAAGGGATGAGCAGTTCTTC.

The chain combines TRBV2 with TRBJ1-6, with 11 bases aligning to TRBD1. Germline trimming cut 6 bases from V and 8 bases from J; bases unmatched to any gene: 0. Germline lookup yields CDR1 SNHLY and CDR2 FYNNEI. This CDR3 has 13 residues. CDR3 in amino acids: CASRGQGDSPLHF. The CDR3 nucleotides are TGTGCCAGCAGGGGACAGGGGGATTCACCCCTCCACTTT.

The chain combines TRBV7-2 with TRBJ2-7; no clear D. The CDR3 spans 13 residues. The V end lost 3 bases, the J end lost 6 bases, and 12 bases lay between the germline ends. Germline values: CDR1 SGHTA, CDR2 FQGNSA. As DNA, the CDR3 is TGTGCCAGCAGCTTCCAGCAGCATTCCGAGCAGTACTTC. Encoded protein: CASSFQQHSEQYF.

CDR3 sequence (DNA): TGTGCCAGCAGATCTACGGTCTACAATGAGCAGTTCTTC. It is translated as CASRSTVYNEQFF. V is TRBV5-6 and J is TRBJ2-1; D is unclear. The CDR3 has 13 residues. Germline CDR1 SGHDT, CDR2 YYEEEE. Trimming stripped 5 bases from V and 3 bases from J, with 9 bases between. The variable domain in full, completed from reference TRBV5-6 and TRBJ2-1, reads DAGVTQSPTHLIKTRGQQVTLRCSPKSGHDTVSWYQQALGQGPQFIFQYYEEEERQRGNFPDRFSGHQFPNYSSELNVNALLLGDSALYLCASRSTVYNEQFFGPGTRLTVL.

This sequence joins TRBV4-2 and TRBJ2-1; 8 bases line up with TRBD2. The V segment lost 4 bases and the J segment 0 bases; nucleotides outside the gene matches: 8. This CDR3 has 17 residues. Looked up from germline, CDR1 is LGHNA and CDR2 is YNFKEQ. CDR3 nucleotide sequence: TGTGCCAGCAGCCTTACGATAGCGGGGAGCTCCTACAATGAGCAGTTCTTC. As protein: CASSLTIAGSSYNEQFF.

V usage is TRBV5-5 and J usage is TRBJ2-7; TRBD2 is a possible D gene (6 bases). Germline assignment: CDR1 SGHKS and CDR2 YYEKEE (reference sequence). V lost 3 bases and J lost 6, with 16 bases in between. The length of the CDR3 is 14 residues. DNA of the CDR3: TGTGCCAGCAGCTGGGGGAGGAGGGGTAGCGAGCAGTACTTC. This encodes CASSWGRRGSEQYF.

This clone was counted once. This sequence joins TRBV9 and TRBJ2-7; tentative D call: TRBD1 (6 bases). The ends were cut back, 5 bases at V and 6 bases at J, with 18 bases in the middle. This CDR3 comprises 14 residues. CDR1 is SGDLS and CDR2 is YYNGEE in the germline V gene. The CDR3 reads CASRITGIPSEQYF. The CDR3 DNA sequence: TGTGCCAGCAGAATTACAGGGATCCCCTCCGAGCAGTACTTC.

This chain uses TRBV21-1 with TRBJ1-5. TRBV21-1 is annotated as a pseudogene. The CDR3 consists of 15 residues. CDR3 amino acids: CASSKSTKSNQPQHF. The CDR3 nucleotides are TGTGCCAGCAGCAAAAGTACTAAAAGCAATCAGCCCCAGCATTTT.

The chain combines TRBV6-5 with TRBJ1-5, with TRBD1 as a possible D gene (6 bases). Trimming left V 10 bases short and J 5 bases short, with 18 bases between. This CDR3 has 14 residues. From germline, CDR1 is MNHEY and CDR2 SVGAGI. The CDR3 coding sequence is TGTGCCACCCAGGGACTCGGGGGCGATCAGCCCCAGCATTTT. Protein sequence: CATQGLGGDQPQHF.

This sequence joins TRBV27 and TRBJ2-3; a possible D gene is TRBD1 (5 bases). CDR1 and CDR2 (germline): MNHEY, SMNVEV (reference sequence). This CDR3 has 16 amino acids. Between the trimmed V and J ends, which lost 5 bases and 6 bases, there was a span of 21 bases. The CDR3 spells CASSPWWGSGIDTQYF. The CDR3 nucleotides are TGTGCCAGCAGTCCCTGGTGGGGCTCGGGCATCGATACGCAGTATTTT.

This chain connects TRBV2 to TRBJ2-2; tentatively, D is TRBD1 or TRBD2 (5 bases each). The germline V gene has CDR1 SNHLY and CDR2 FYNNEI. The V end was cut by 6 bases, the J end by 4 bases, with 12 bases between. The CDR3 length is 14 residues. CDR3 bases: TGTGCCAGCAGACTCAGGGCGGGCACCGGGGAGCTGTTTTTT. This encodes CASRLRAGTGELFF.

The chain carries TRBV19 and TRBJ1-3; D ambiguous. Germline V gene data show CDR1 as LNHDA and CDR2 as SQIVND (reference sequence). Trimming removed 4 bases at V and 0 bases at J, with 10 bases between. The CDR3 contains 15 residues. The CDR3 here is CASSRLSFSGNTIYF. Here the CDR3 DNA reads TGTGCCAGTAGTAGGCTATCCTTCTCTGGAAACACCATATATTTT.

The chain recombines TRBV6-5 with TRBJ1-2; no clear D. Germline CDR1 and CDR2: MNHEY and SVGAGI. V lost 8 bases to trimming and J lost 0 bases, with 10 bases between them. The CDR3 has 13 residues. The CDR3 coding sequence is TGTGCCAGCGGTAAGGCCCCTAACTATGGCTACACCTTC. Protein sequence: CASGKAPNYGYTF.

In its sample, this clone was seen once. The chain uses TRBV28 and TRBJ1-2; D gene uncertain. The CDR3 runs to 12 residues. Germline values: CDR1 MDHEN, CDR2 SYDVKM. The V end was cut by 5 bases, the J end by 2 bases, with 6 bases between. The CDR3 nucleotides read TGTGCCAGCAGTCTCCGAAACTATGGCTACACCTTC. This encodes CASSLRNYGYTF.

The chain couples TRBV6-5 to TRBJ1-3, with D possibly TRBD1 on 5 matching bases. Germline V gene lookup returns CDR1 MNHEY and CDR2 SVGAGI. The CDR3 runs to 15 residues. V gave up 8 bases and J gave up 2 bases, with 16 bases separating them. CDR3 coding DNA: TGTGCCAGCCGCAATCAGGGATCGACTGGAAACACCATATATTTT. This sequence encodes CASRNQGSTGNTIYF.

The CDR3 bases are TGTGCCAGCAGGCAAACCAATGAGCAGTTCTTC. Its translation is CASRQTNEQFF. The chain couples TRBV3-1 (or the pseudogene TRBV3-2) to TRBJ2-1; D unresolved. This CDR3 contains 11 residues. V lost 6 bases and J 6 bases, leaving 6 bases between the germline ends. Germline loops: CDR1 LGHDT, CDR2 YNNKEL (reference sequence).

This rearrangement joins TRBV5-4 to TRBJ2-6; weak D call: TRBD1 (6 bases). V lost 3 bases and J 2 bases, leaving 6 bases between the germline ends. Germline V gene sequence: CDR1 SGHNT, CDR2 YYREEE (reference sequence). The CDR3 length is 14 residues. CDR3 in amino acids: CASSWDTGANVLTF. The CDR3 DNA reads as TGTGCCAGCAGCTGGGACACTGGGGCCAACGTCCTGACTTTC. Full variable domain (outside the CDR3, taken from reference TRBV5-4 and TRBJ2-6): ETGVTQSPTHLIKTRGQQVTLRCSSQSGHNTVSWYQQALGQGPQFIFQYYREEENGRGNFPPRFSGLQFPNYSSELNVNALELDDSALYLCASSWDTGANVLTFGAGSRLTVL.

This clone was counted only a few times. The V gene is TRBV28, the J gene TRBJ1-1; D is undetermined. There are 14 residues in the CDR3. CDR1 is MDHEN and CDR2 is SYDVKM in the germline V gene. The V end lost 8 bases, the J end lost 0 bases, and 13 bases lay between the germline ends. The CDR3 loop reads CASCGGALNTEAFF. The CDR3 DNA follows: TGTGCCAGCTGCGGTGGAGCCTTGAACACTGAAGCTTTCTTT.

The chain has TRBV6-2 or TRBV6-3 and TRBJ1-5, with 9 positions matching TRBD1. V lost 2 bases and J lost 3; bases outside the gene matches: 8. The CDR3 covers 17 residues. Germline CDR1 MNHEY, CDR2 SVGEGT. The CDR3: CASSYEQGQGDNQPQHF. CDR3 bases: TGTGCCAGCAGTTACGAGCAGGGACAGGGAGACAATCAGCCCCAGCATTTT.

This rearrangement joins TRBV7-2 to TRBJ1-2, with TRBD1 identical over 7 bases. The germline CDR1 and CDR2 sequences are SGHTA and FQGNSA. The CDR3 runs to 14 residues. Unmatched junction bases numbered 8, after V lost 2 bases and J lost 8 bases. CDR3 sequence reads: CASSLRSTGRGYTF. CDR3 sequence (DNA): TGTGCCAGCAGCTTACGGTCGACAGGGCGCGGCTACACCTTC.